These 5 T cell receptor beta chains were sequenced from one sample in a study of Graves' ophthalmopathy and Graves' hyperthyroidism. Scientists amplified the TCR beta CDR3 regions from RNA transcripts. HTBI-primed RT-PCR formed the first round, and a multiplex PCR formed the second. TCRdb recomputed calls from the multiplex PCR reads with MiXCR, one row per CDR3 protein. The table shows about 550,000 distinct CDR3 sequences, with about two fifths occurring only once. Specimen: peripheral blood or thyroid tissue (not recorded which). The receptors were gathered from an adult man with Graves' hyperthyroidism.

This chain joins TRBV7-6 and TRBJ2-3, with 10 positions matching TRBD1. The germline CDR1 and CDR2 sequences are SGHVS and FNYEAQ. J lost 0 bases, V lost 6 bases, and 3 bases had no gene match. The CDR3 has 15 residues. This chain's CDR3 is CASSRQGASTDTQYF. The CDR3 DNA reads TGTGCCAGCAGTCGACAGGGGGCAAGCACAGATACGCAGTATTTT.

This clonotype showed up many times. This chain joins TRBV6-6 and TRBJ1-1; no definite D call. Germline V CDR1 and CDR2: MNHNY, SVGAGI (reference sequence). The CDR3 contains 14 residues. V lost 8 bases and J 0 bases, leaving 13 bases between the germline ends. The CDR3 spells CASAPDPMNTEAFF. The DNA for the CDR3 is TGTGCCAGCGCCCCAGACCCCATGAACACTGAAGCTTTCTTT.

This clonotype was detected ten times or more. V is TRBV10-3 and J is TRBJ2-6, with D possibly being TRBD1 or TRBD2 (5 bases each). Germline CDR1 is ENHRY and CDR2 is SYGVKD. The CDR3 loop spans 18 amino acids. V lost 6 bases, J lost 2 bases, and 20 bases lay in between. CDR3 in DNA: TGTGCCATCAGAGGGGATTTCGGGGTCAACCCTGGGGCCAACGTCCTGACTTTC. Encoded protein: CAIRGDFGVNPGANVLTF.

This clonotype was seen many times. The J gene is TRBJ2-7, the V gene TRBV6-5; TRBD2 aligns across 10 bases. The trim removed 5 bases at V and 6 bases at J, leaving 7 bases unmatched. CDR3 length: 14 residues. Germline values: CDR1 MNHEY, CDR2 SVGAGI. In nucleotides, the CDR3 is TGTGCCAGCAGTCACCGACGGACTAGCGGCGAGCAGTACTTC. Encoded protein: CASSHRRTSGEQYF.

The sample holds many counts of this clonotype. The V gene is TRBV7-2, the J gene TRBJ1-1; 7 nucleotides agree with TRBD1. CDR1 SGHTA and CDR2 FQGNSA come from the germline V gene. Trimming at V came to 5 bases and at J to 6 bases, leaving 3 bases not matched to a gene. The CDR3 consists of 12 residues. This CDR3 reads CASSPDRAEAFF. CDR3 bases: TGTGCCAGCAGCCCTGACAGGGCTGAAGCTTTCTTT.